A selection of T cell receptor beta chains follows, all from one sample in a study of metastatic and nonmetastatic thyroid tumors. TCRdb re-analyzed the PCR reads through MiXCR. The sample shows some 35,000 clones, 35% to 45% of them seen only once. The sample comprised tumor tissue. These receptor sequences come from a female donor with papillary thyroid cancer or a benign thyroid nodule (not recorded which). Some clones in this sample may be carry-over from other donors' samples. Each CDR3 is given with its conserved first and last residue. The D gene is left open where the match is weak. Size is stated for part of the rows, as once, few or many counts, or as a class when the clone is expanded.

cdr3_length	v_call	d_call	j_call	clone_size	cdr3_nt	cdr3_aa
16	TRBV20-1	TRBD2	TRBJ2-3	.	TGCAGTGCTAGCCCCCGACTAGCGGAGGACACAGATACGCAGTATTTT	CSASPRLAEDTDTQYF
15	TRBV20-1	.	TRBJ1-6	few	TGCAGTGCTAGAGATCAAAGGGTGGGTGGTTCACCCCTCCACTTT	CSARDQRVGGSPLHF
15	TRBV18	.	TRBJ1-4	.	TGTGCCAGCGCCCGATGGGGGGGTGATACTGAAAAACTGTTTTTT	CASARWGGDTEKLFF
14	TRBV12-3/TRBV12-4	.	TRBJ2-7	.	TGTGCCAGCAGCCCTAGACAGGGAGGCCACGAGCAGTACTTC	CASSPRQGGHEQYF
13	TRBV6-6	.	TRBJ2-3	.	TGTGCCAGCAGTTACTCCAGAACTCATACGCAGTATTTT	CASSYSRTHTQYF
15	TRBV5-1	.	TRBJ1-2	.	TGCGCCAGCAGCTCGGGGGGATACGGACCCTATGGCTACACCTTC	CASSSGGYGPYGYTF
16	TRBV7-9	TRBD2	TRBJ2-3	many	TGTGCCAGCAGCTCCGGGACTAGCCCTAGCACAGATACGCAGTATTTT	CASSSGTSPSTDTQYF
13	TRBV5-1	TRBD1	TRBJ1-1	once	TGCGCCAGCAGACAGGGGGCTGAAACTGAAGCTTTCTTT	CASRQGAETEAFF
15	TRBV27	.	TRBJ2-7	.	TGTGCCAGCAGTTTGGGGGACCAGTATCCCTACGAGCAGTACTTC	CASSLGDQYPYEQYF
13	TRBV12-3/TRBV12-4	.	TRBJ2-7	few	TGTGCCAGCAGTTTAGTATTGGGGGGCAAGAAGTACTTC	CASSLVLGGKKYF
17	TRBV18	TRBD2	TRBJ2-3	.	TGTGCCAGCTCATCACCGGGACTAGCGGGAGTGAAAAGTACGCAGTATTTT	CASSSPGLAGVKSTQYF
16	TRBV10-3	.	TRBJ1-2	.	TGTGCCATCAGTGTGGATGGGGGAGATCGGTTTGGAGGCTACACCTTC	CAISVDGGDRFGGYTF
17	TRBV20-1	.	TRBJ1-6	.	TGCAGTGCCACTATTATGAGACAGTTCGTAACGAATTCACCCCTCCACTTT	CSATIMRQFVTNSPLHF
14	TRBV20-1	.	TRBJ1-4	medium-sized	TGCAGTGCTAGACAGGCCCTTGTTAATGAAAAACTGTTTTTT	CSARQALVNEKLFF
16	TRBV28	TRBD2	TRBJ2-1	.	TGTGCCAGCAGCTACAAACTAGCGGGAGGGCCTTATGAGCAGTTCTTC	CASSYKLAGGPYEQFF
13	TRBV6-1	.	TRBJ1-5	.	TGTGCCAGCAGCCCGGGCCGGGGCAAGCCCCAGCATTTT	CASSPGRGKPQHF
12	TRBV28	.	TRBJ2-7	.	TGTGCCAGCAGTGGACAGACCTACGAGCAGTACTTC	CASSGQTYEQYF
15	TRBV6-6	.	TRBJ1-6	few	TGTGCCAGCATCCTCCTTGGGGGAGGTAATTCACCCCTCCACTTT	CASILLGGGNSPLHF
15	TRBV6-1	.	TRBJ2-7	.	TGTGCCAGCAGTGTCGATAGGGTTATGGGCTACGAGCAGTACTTC	CASSVDRVMGYEQYF
15	TRBV30	TRBD1	TRBJ1-2	.	TGTGCCTGGAGTTCCCCAGGGGGCGTAAGCTATGGCTACACCTTC	CAWSSPGGVSYGYTF
15	TRBV6-1	TRBD2	TRBJ2-7	few	TGTGCCAGCAGTGAAAGTTTAGCGGGACGGTGGGAGCAGTACTTC	CASSESLAGRWEQYF
14	TRBV2	TRBD1	TRBJ2-2	.	TGTGCCAGCAGAGGGCAGGGGGCCACCGGGGAGCTGTTTTTT	CASRGQGATGELFF
12	TRBV18	.	TRBJ2-5	.	TGTGCCAGCTCACAGGGGGATGAGACCCAGTACTTC	CASSQGDETQYF
16	TRBV19	TRBD1	TRBJ2-7	many	TGTGCCAGTAGTATAGCCCCGACAGGGTTGGACTACGAGCAGTACTTC	CASSIAPTGLDYEQYF
13	TRBV6-5	.	TRBJ2-7	few	TGTGCCAGCAGTTACTCCCCCAGGGACGAGCAGTACTTC	CASSYSPRDEQYF
15	TRBV20-1	TRBD2	TRBJ2-7	.	TGCAGTGCTAGACAACTAGCGGGAGATCCGTACGAGCAGTACTTC	CSARQLAGDPYEQYF
15	TRBV9	.	TRBJ2-1	once	TGTGCCAGCAGCGTTAGACCCGTAGGAGACAATGAGCAGTTCTTC	CASSVRPVGDNEQFF
14	TRBV6-2/TRBV6-3	TRBD1	TRBJ1-2	.	TGTGCCAGCAGTCTTTCCGGACAGGTGTATGGCTACACCTTC	CASSLSGQVYGYTF
15	TRBV6-1	TRBD1	TRBJ2-7	.	TGTGCCAGCAGTACCTCCGGGACAGGGAGACTCGAGCAGTACTTC	CASSTSGTGRLEQYF
11	TRBV6-1	.	TRBJ2-7	few	TGTGCCAGCCAGGGATCCTACGAGCAGTACTTC	CASQGSYEQYF
13	TRBV3-1	.	TRBJ2-7	.	TGTGCCAGCAGCCAAGCGACGTTCTACGAGCAGTACTTC	CASSQATFYEQYF
11	TRBV6-4	.	TRBJ2-1	few	TGTGCCAGCAGTCTAGCTGGGAGGCAGTTCTTC	CASSLAGRQFF
13	TRBV11-1	.	TRBJ2-5	.	TGTGCCAGCAGCGCAGGGTCCCAAGAGACCCAGTACTTC	CASSAGSQETQYF
13	TRBV20-1	.	TRBJ1-2	.	TGCAGTGCCCCAGGACCGGACTTAGAAGGCTACACCTTC	CSAPGPDLEGYTF
15	TRBV12-5	TRBD1	TRBJ2-5	.	TGTGCTAGTGGTTTGGGGACAGGGGGTGGAAAGACCCAGTACTTC	CASGLGTGGGKTQYF
15	TRBV11-2	.	TRBJ1-3	few	TGTGCCAGCAGCTCCCCTGGTACACCTGGAAACACCATATATTTT	CASSSPGTPGNTIYF
15	TRBV5-1	TRBD1	TRBJ1-4	.	TGCGCCAGCAGCTATCAACAGGGGACTAATGAAAAACTGTTTTTT	CASSYQQGTNEKLFF
11	TRBV11-2	.	TRBJ2-3	.	TGTGCCAGCAGCTTAGCCCATACGCAGTATTTT	CASSLAHTQYF
15	TRBV2	TRBD2	TRBJ2-1	large	TGTGCCAGCAGTGAGCGGGAGTATCCCTACAATGAGCAGTTCTTC	CASSEREYPYNEQFF
15	TRBV6-4	TRBD2	TRBJ2-1	.	TGTGCCAGCAGTAGTCTGGGGGGGGACTACAATGAGCAGTTCTTC	CASSSLGGDYNEQFF
13	TRBV5-1	TRBD2	TRBJ2-1	.	TGCGCCAGCAGCTCAGGGACTAGCAATGAGCAGTTCTTC	CASSSGTSNEQFF
11	TRBV7-9	.	TRBJ2-5	.	TGTGCCAGCAGCTGGGAAGAGACCCAGTACTTC	CASSWEETQYF
16	TRBV5-1	.	TRBJ1-5	once	TGCGCCAGCAGCTTGGCCGGACCAGGGAGCAATCAGCCCCAGCATTTT	CASSLAGPGSNQPQHF
13	TRBV7-3	.	TRBJ2-2	.	TGTGCCAGCAGCTTATTAAACACCGGGGAGCTGTTTTTT	CASSLLNTGELFF
14	TRBV27	.	TRBJ1-6	few	TGTGCCAGCAGTTTTGTACAGGGTTGGTCACCCCTCCACTTT	CASSFVQGWSPLHF
16	TRBV5-1	TRBD2	TRBJ2-1	.	TGCGCCAGCAGCTCCCAGGTAGCGGGAGTCCACAATGAGCAGTTCTTC	CASSSQVAGVHNEQFF